A selection of T cell receptor beta chains follows, all from one sample in a study of CDR3 diversity in severe acne. MiXCR was run by TCRdb on the PCR reads, yielding one entry per CDR3 protein. The sample lists fewer than 90,000 distinct CDR3 sequences, about half occurring once. The sequencing sample was made of blood. The receptors were sampled from a male donor with severe acne vulgaris. CDR3s include the opening cysteine and the closing phenylalanine or tryptophan. A D gene is named only where the DNA matches it firmly. Rows give clone size only sometimes, using once, few, many, or a class for an expanded clone.

cdr3_aa,cdr3_nt,j_call,clone_size,d_call,v_call
CASRAREDTGELFF,TGTGCCAGTAGGGCCCGGGAGGACACCGGGGAGCTGTTTTTT,TRBJ2-2,.,TRBD2,TRBV25-1
CASSPPEGDTQYF,TGTGCCAGCAGCCCCCCTGAGGGGGATACGCAGTATTTT,TRBJ2-3,.,.,TRBV5-6
CASSQERRGRETQYF,TGTGCCAGCAGCCAAGAACGCAGGGGGCGGGAGACCCAGTACTTC,TRBJ2-5,many,TRBD1,TRBV4-2
CASSFGLGGLATQYF,TGTGCCAGCAGCTTTGGTCTCGGAGGGCTCGCTACGCAGTATTTT,TRBJ2-3,.,.,TRBV5-6
CASSFGGPEAFF,TGTGCCAGCAGTTTTGGAGGGCCTGAAGCTTTCTTT,TRBJ1-1,.,.,TRBV12-3/TRBV12-4
CSANGQGGSPLHF,TGCAGTGCTAACGGACAGGGGGGGTCACCCCTCCACTTT,TRBJ1-6,medium-sized,TRBD1,TRBV20-1
CASSFVLSGRLGETQYF,TGTGCCAGCAGCTTTGTCTTGAGCGGGAGATTAGGAGAGACCCAGTACTTC,TRBJ2-5,once,TRBD2,TRBV19
CASSVAAAPNYGYTF,TGTGCCAGCAGCGTAGCAGCAGCCCCTAACTATGGCTACACCTTC,TRBJ1-2,many,.,TRBV9
CASSLAPGPGELFF,TGTGCCAGCAGTCTAGCACCCGGGCCCGGGGAGCTGTTTTTT,TRBJ2-2,.,.,TRBV2
CSASGKHTDTQYF,TGCAGTGCTAGCGGAAAACACACAGATACGCAGTATTTT,TRBJ2-3,few,.,TRBV20-1
CASSLEHGPSSYNEQFF,TGTGCCAGCAGCTTGGAACATGGGCCGAGCTCCTACAATGAGCAGTTCTTC,TRBJ2-1,.,.,TRBV5-6
CASSKTDYGYTF,TGCGCCAGCAGTAAGACAGATTATGGCTACACCTTC,TRBJ1-2,.,.,TRBV10-2
CASREGTDPGYTF,TGTGCTAGCAGGGAAGGGACAGACCCTGGCTACACCTTC,TRBJ1-2,.,TRBD1,TRBV2